This T cell receptor beta chain was profiled in a study of cytomegalovirus exposure and HLA in healthy donors. Points from the study as a whole: A later look showed TCR association rates differing by HLA locus, highest for DRB1 and lowest for HLA-C. Another analysis was done later, and it associated 16,951 TCR beta sequences with HLA alleles at 0.05 false discovery rate.

The CDR3 loop spans 14 amino acids. V was pared by 1 base and J by 5 bases, with 11 bases between. CDR1 and CDR2 (germline): SGHAT, FQNNGV. Both 60 Vbeta primers and 13 Jbeta primers went into the PCR. The protocol was immunoSEQ multiplex PCR, while the TCRdb copy is restricted to in-frame clones and leaves out a portion. The repertoire has approximately 220,000 clones, nearly 80% of them found once; the top ten carry approximately 1.8%. In the case of this clone: The antigen remains unidentified.

Sequenced material: PBMCs. The chain uses TRBV11-2 and TRBJ1-1; the D gene is possibly TRBD1 (5 bases). The receptor was isolated from a male donor in good health and CMV-seronegative. The CDR3 nucleotides read TGTGCCAGCAGCTTAGTCGGGGGGGGGACTGAAGCTTTCTTT. It is translated as CASSLVGGGTEAFF.